This T cell receptor (beta chain) was observed in a study of Ad26.COV2.S vaccination and SARS-CoV-2 variants. Study-level background: Donor participated within the Ad26.COV2.S arm of the COV1001 trial. Participants got Ad26.COV2.S intramuscularly, once or twice 56 days apart.

The sample's treatment: 15 to 20 received Ad26.COV2.S at low or high dose, single or two shots; roughly five received placebo; per-sample allocation not given. The samples date from day 63 after the first vaccine or placebo injection. Donation came from an adult in Boston who was aged 18-55 years. Of note for this clone: Its target is not known.

CDR1 and CDR2 (germline): ENHRY, SYGVKD. V was trimmed by 6 bases and J by 4 bases, leaving 13 bases between them. The CDR3 spans 13 residues. Clones were sequenced by immunoSEQ multiplex PCR, and TCRdb holds only the in-frame ones, with some missing. The table includes 350,000 to 400,000 clones, approximately 90% detected once. General study results and limits: Possible underestimation of total T cell responses by the TCR breadth and depth analyses was noted.

This sequence joins TRBV10-3 and TRBJ2-7; perhaps D is TRBD1 or TRBD2 (5 bases each). The specimen was peripheral blood, collected in a trial of Ad26.COV2.S vaccine versus placebo. This clonotype originated in a person between 18 and 65 years old who received the Ad26.COV2.S COVID-19 vaccine or a placebo. CDR3 nucleotide sequence: TGTGCCATCAGGGGGGACGGGATTTACGAGCAGTACTTC. It codes for CAIRGDGIYEQYF.